Shown below are 27 T cell receptor beta chains from a single sample sequenced in a study of T-cell reconstitution after alpha-beta-depleted transplantation in children. The TCRbeta library was prepared with unique molecular identifiers. TCRdb reprocessed the PCR reads via MiXCR and lists one record per CDR3 protein. Among around 250,000 distinct CDR3 sequences listed, roughly a quarter were seen once. The starting material was PBMCs, obtained before TCRalphabeta/CD19-depleted stem cell transplant. All receptors come from a girl aged 2 to 9 with Fanconi anemia, due to receive a stem cell transplant.

The chain links TRBV25-1 to TRBJ2-7, with D possibly matching TRBD2 (6 bases). Germline loops: CDR1 MGHDK, CDR2 SYGVNS. The V end lost 3 bases, the J end lost 2 bases, and 11 bases lay between the germline ends. This CDR3 has 14 residues. This CDR3 reads CASSEVAATYEQYF. The CDR3 nucleotides are TGTGCCAGCAGTGAGGTAGCGGCAACCTACGAGCAGTACTTC.

This chain joins TRBV20-1 and TRBJ1-1, with 11 nucleotides matching TRBD1. Germline CDR1 and CDR2: DFQATT and SNEGSKA (reference sequence). The V gene end was trimmed by 6 bases and the J gene end by 0 bases; junction bases not matched to a gene: 12. The CDR3 consists of 17 residues. The CDR3: CSALRTGGWKMNTEAFF. The CDR3 DNA reads as TGCAGTGCCCTCAGGACAGGGGGCTGGAAAATGAACACTGAAGCTTTCTTT.

This clonotype was picked up many times. The CDR3 loop reads CSAVGRNAETQYF. DNA for the CDR3: TGCAGTGCGGTTGGACGCAACGCAGAGACCCAGTACTTC. The chain couples TRBV20-1 to TRBJ2-5; D call uncertain. V was shortened by 6 bases and J by 4 bases, with 15 bases between the two germline ends. The germline gives CDR1 DFQATT, CDR2 SNEGSKA (reference sequence). The CDR3 contains 13 residues.

In this sample, this clonotype turned up a few times. The V gene is TRBV6-5, the J gene TRBJ2-3; 9 positions match TRBD1. Germline CDR1 is MNHEY and CDR2 is SVGAGI. Germline trimming cut 2 bases from V and 6 bases from J; bases unmatched to any gene: 9. This CDR3 comprises 16 residues. The DNA for the CDR3 is TGTGCCAGCAGTTACCTTGGGACAGGGTATGAGGATACGCAGTATTTT. It translates to CASSYLGTGYEDTQYF.

This clonotype was seen more than once but under ten times. The V and J genes are TRBV9 and TRBJ1-1; no reliable D call. Germline CDR1 is SGDLS and CDR2 is YYNGEE. The CDR3 consists of 13 residues. V was cut by 2 bases and J by 5 bases, with 10 bases left in between. The CDR3 DNA reads TGTGCCAGCAGCGTTGAGGACGGTACTGAAGCTTTCTTT. This sequence encodes CASSVEDGTEAFF.

V is TRBV28 and J is TRBJ2-7; 7 bases match TRBD1. CDR3 length: 15 residues. Germline CDR1 and CDR2: MDHEN and SYDVKM. V dropped 5 bases and J dropped 2; count of bases not matched to a gene: 9. The CDR3, as DNA: TGTGCCAGCAGTACAACAGGGGCGTTTGCCTACGAGCAGTACTTC. Its translation is CASSTTGAFAYEQYF.

In regard to this clonotype: This clone may be a read error of a much larger clone one base away. J is TRBJ2-5 and V is TRBV6-1; D unresolved. Trimming took off 6 bases at V and 5 bases at J, with 13 bases between the two ends. CDR1 and CDR2 from the germline V gene are MNHNS and SASEGT. The CDR3 spans 13 residues. DNA of the CDR3: TGTGCCAGCAGAACGATGGCTCTGGAGACCCAGTACTTC. Residues: CASRTMALETQYF.

There are many counts of this clonotype. This chain connects TRBV29-1 to TRBJ2-2; D gene ambiguous. This CDR3 comprises 15 residues. Germline CDR1 SQVTM, CDR2 ANQGSEA. V lost 1 base, J lost 4 bases, and 13 bases lay in between. The CDR3 protein is CSVEGPPPSTGELFF. CDR3 bases: TGCAGCGTTGAAGGGCCTCCCCCAAGCACCGGGGAGCTGTTTTTT.

The rearrangement links TRBV12-3 or TRBV12-4 to TRBJ1-2; D is possibly TRBD1 (5 bases). V lost 10 bases to trimming and J lost 6 bases, with 18 bases between them. The CDR3 spans 13 residues. CDR3 sequence (DNA): TGTGCCATCCCGTATCGGGGGAAGGATGGCTACACCTTC. This sequence encodes CAIPYRGKDGYTF.

This chain links TRBV6-5 with TRBJ2-7; possibly TRBD1 for D (7 bases). The CDR3 sequence is 14 residues long. V lost 1 base, J lost 5 bases, and 12 bases lay in between. The V gene's germline CDR1 is MNHEY and CDR2 SVGAGI. The chain's CDR3 is CASSYYRGGHEQYF. The CDR3 DNA reads TGTGCCAGCAGTTACTACAGGGGAGGTCACGAGCAGTACTTC.

This clonotype was recorded at least ten times. The rearrangement links TRBV11-2 to TRBJ1-2; D is ambiguous. Germline lookup yields CDR1 SGHAT and CDR2 FQNNGV. The CDR3 runs to 15 residues. V was trimmed by 0 bases and J by 3 bases, leaving 11 bases between them. CDR3 residues: CASSLDGFSDYGYTF. The DNA of the CDR3 is TGTGCCAGCAGCTTAGATGGATTTAGCGACTATGGCTACACCTTC.

The table lists this clonotype with many counts. The chain joins TRBV28 to TRBJ2-7, with TRBD2 identical over 7 bases. The CDR3 has 14 amino acids. The trim removed 8 bases at V and 0 bases at J, leaving 7 bases unmatched. Germline V gene sequence: CDR1 MDHEN, CDR2 SYDVKM. CDR3 sequence: CASLIAGGSYEQYF. CDR3 bases: TGTGCCAGCCTGATAGCGGGTGGCTCCTACGAGCAGTACTTC.

The rearrangement joins TRBV2 to TRBJ2-5, with D maybe TRBD2 (5 bases). Germline V CDR1 and CDR2: SNHLY, FYNNEI. The CDR3 has 12 residues. V dropped 1 base and J dropped 7 bases, with 7 bases sitting between them. The CDR3 here is CASSEDAGTQYF. Here the CDR3 DNA reads TGTGCCAGCAGTGAAGACGCGGGGACCCAGTACTTC.

V is TRBV29-1 and J is TRBJ2-7, with D perhaps TRBD2 (6 bases). The V end was cut by 6 bases, the J end by 3 bases, with 24 bases between. From germline, CDR1 is SQVTM and CDR2 ANQGSEA. There are 16 residues in the CDR3. CDR3 nucleotides: TGCAGCGTCCGCGGGCTAGCGCGAGAAGGGGTCTACGAGCAGTACTTC. This encodes CSVRGLAREGVYEQYF.

This clonotype was seen at least ten times. CDR3 bases: TGTGCCAGCAGCGTTGACGCCGGGACCATCAATGAGCAGTTCTTC. Its protein product is CASSVDAGTINEQFF. The chain is built from TRBV9 and TRBJ2-1; D may be TRBD1 or TRBD2 (5 bases each). The germline gives CDR1 SGDLS, CDR2 YYNGEE. V lost 2 bases and J 6 bases, leaving 15 bases between the germline ends. The CDR3 consists of 15 residues. The whole variable domain, filled in from reference TRBV9 and TRBJ2-1, reads DSGVTQTPKHLITATGQRVTLRCSPRSGDLSVYWYQQSLDQGLQFLIQYYNGEERAKGNILERFSAQQFPDLHSELNLSSLELGDSALYFCASSVDAGTINEQFFGPGTRLTVL.

This clonotype was seen at least ten times. The chain combines TRBV29-1 with TRBJ2-7; no reliable D call. Germline assignment: CDR1 SQVTM and CDR2 ANQGSEA. Trimming removed 2 bases from V and 5 bases from J, with 7 bases in between. The CDR3 spans 11 residues. CDR3: CSVEMGHEQYF. Written as DNA, the CDR3 is TGCAGCGTTGAAATGGGTCACGAGCAGTACTTC.

The CDR3 loop reads CSVVRARGGYTF. For the CDR3, the DNA is TGCAGCGTTGTAAGGGCCCGAGGTGGCTACACCTTC. This chain links TRBV29-1 with TRBJ1-2; D not certain. The germline gives CDR1 SQVTM, CDR2 ANQGSEA. The ends were cut back, 4 bases at V and 7 bases at J, with 13 bases in the middle. The CDR3 totals 12 residues.

This clonotype came up many times. The rearrangement uses TRBV5-1 and TRBJ2-1; D perhaps matches TRBD1 (6 bases). CDR1 is SGHRS and CDR2 is YFSETQ in the germline V gene. V lost 2 bases and J 7 bases, leaving 7 bases between the germline ends. CDR3 length: 12 residues. The CDR3 sequence: CASSLQGNEQFF. CDR3 nucleotide sequence: TGCGCCAGCAGCTTACAGGGTAATGAGCAGTTCTTC.

The chain combines TRBV21-1 with TRBJ1-2. TRBV21-1 is annotated as a pseudogene. The CDR3 runs to 16 residues. CDR3 loop: CASSRGGGVAHYGYTF. The CDR3, as DNA: TGTGCCAGCAGCAGAGGAGGTGGGGTGGCCCACTATGGCTACACCTTC.

This clonotype was seen at least ten times. The chain links TRBV6-1 to TRBJ1-1; no clear D. The V end was cut by 6 bases, the J end by 1 base, with 9 bases between. The CDR3 is 13 residues long. The germline V gene encodes CDR1 MNHNS and CDR2 SASEGT. This chain's CDR3 is CASRRQRNTEAFF. CDR3 in DNA: TGTGCCAGCAGACGACAAAGGAACACTGAAGCTTTCTTT.

This clonotype has just a few counts. The chain employs TRBV29-1 and TRBJ2-7, with D unresolved. Germline V gives CDR1 SQVTM, CDR2 ANQGSEA. Trimming left V 6 bases short and J 3 bases short, with 21 bases between. The CDR3 is 15 amino acids. This CDR3 reads CSVGSQQGPGYEQYF. CDR3 sequence (DNA): TGCAGCGTCGGGTCTCAACAAGGTCCGGGCTACGAGCAGTACTTC.

This clonotype was observed a handful of times. The rearrangement uses TRBV29-1 and TRBJ1-5, with D possibly being TRBD1 (6 bases). V was cut by 6 bases and J by 3 bases, with 18 bases left in between. The germline CDR1 and CDR2 sequences are SQVTM and ANQGSEA. This CDR3 contains 15 residues. The CDR3 loop is CSVTTGNGFNQPQHF. CDR3 bases: TGCAGCGTAACCACAGGGAACGGATTCAATCAGCCCCAGCATTTT.

This chain joins TRBV11-3 and TRBJ2-3; D is ambiguous. Trimming cost V 2 bases and J 4 bases, with 10 bases left between them. The CDR3 is 14 residues long. Germline-derived CDR1 and CDR2 are SGHNT and YENEEA. CDR3 bases: TGTGCCAGCAGCTTACGCGACGCCCCAGATACGCAGTATTTT. Protein product: CASSLRDAPDTQYF.

This clonotype has ten or more counts. The DNA of the CDR3 is TGTGCCAGCAGTGACTCTCTGGACCACACAGATACGCAGTATTTT. It yields the protein CASSDSLDHTDTQYF. This chain joins TRBV6-4 and TRBJ2-3; D remains unclear. The CDR3 spans 15 residues. The germline V gene encodes CDR1 MRHNA and CDR2 SNTAGT. Trimming pared 0 bases from V and 2 bases from J, leaving 9 bases between.

This chain links TRBV6-1 with TRBJ1-2; 7 bases line up with TRBD1. The CDR3 extends over 16 amino acids. The junction had 15 bases not matched to a gene; V was cut back by 7 bases and J by 4 bases. In germline, CDR1 is MNHNS, CDR2 SASEGT. This CDR3 is CASTPGQVLLPYGYTF. The CDR3 coding sequence is TGTGCCAGCACACCAGGACAGGTCTTACTTCCCTATGGCTACACCTTC.

In its sample, this clonotype was seen a few times. The J gene is TRBJ2-5, the V gene TRBV20-1; D possibly corresponds to TRBD1 (5 bases). CDR3 length: 12 amino acids. Trimming took 4 bases from V and 5 from J, leaving 11 bases between them. Germline lookup yields CDR1 DFQATT and CDR2 SNEGSKA (reference sequence). The CDR3 DNA sequence: TGCAGTGCTATTTCAGGGCCGGAGACCCAGTACTTC. Translation: CSAISGPETQYF.

This clonotype was detected many times. The J gene is TRBJ2-1, the V gene TRBV28; the D gene is possibly TRBD1 (5 bases). Germline assignment: CDR1 MDHEN and CDR2 SYDVKM. Between the trimmed V and J ends, which lost 2 bases and 7 bases, there was a span of 12 bases. This CDR3 is built from 14 residues. DNA for the CDR3: TGTGCCAGCAGTTTACCCGCAGGGTTGAATGAGCAGTTCTTC. Its protein is CASSLPAGLNEQFF. The whole variable domain, remainder taken from reference TRBV28 and TRBJ2-1, is DVKVTQSSRYLVKRTGEKVFLECVQDMDHENMFWYRQDPGLGLRLIYFSYDVKMKEKGDIPEGYSVSREKKERFSLILESASTNQTSMYLCASSLPAGLNEQFFGPGTRLTVL.